This T cell receptor (beta chain) comes out of a study of blood T cell repertoires in COVID-19. Study-wide background: Both acute and convalescent COVID-19 samples were obtained from the United States, Italy and Spain.

Participants reported their clinical history, and cohort assignment relied on those reports. As originally analysed: Amplification with reference gene primers provided the estimates of nucleated cell counts. Data came from immunoSEQ multiplex PCR; TCRdb stores just in-frame clones and leaves some out. V and J calls and clone size are as listed in that table; D and trimming were resolved from the DNA. The sample consists of more than 85,000 clones, 65% to 90% of them appearing once. The CDR3 is 18 amino acids. The germline V gene encodes CDR1 SGHRS and CDR2 YFSETQ. With 4 bases clipped from V and 6 bases from J, the junction kept 21 bases outside the gene matches.

This receptor was obtained from a woman between 50 and 59 years old who had recovered from COVID-19. The rearrangement uses TRBV5-1 and TRBJ1-1, with 7 positions matching TRBD1. Material for sequencing was PBMCs or T cells enriched from blood (not recorded which). In nucleotides, the CDR3 is TGCGCCAGCAGCCCTAACAACTGGGGACAGTTTAAATTGTCTGAAGCTTTCTTT. This gives the protein CASSPNNWGQFKLSEAFF.